One and the same sample provided the 6 T cell receptor beta chains below, sequenced in a study of blood T cell repertoires in COVID-19. Produced via immunoSEQ multiplex PCR; TCRdb's table is partial and in-frame only. There are 250,000 or so clones in the sample; approximately 85% occur only once, and approximately 1.9% lies in the top ten. The sequenced sample was PBMCs or T cells enriched from blood (not recorded which). These receptors were taken from a woman in her forties or fifties who had recovered from COVID-19.

Here the CDR3 reads CASSKEPEPNSPLHF. Here the CDR3 DNA reads TGTGCCAGCAGCAAAGAACCGGAGCCGAATTCACCCCTCCACTTT. This sequence joins TRBV21-1 and TRBJ1-6. TRBV21-1 is recorded as a pseudogene. The CDR3 is 15 residues long.

This chain joins TRBV4-1 and TRBJ2-7; 12 bases align to TRBD2. This CDR3 comprises 16 residues. Germline V gene lookup returns CDR1 MGHRA and CDR2 YSYEKL. After removal of 0 bases from V and 9 bases from J, the junction contained 9 bases not matched to a gene. CDR3 nucleotide sequence: TGCGCCAGCAGCCAAGATCGCGGCCTAGCGGGAGGGGTGCAGTACTTC. This translates into CASSQDRGLAGGVQYF.

The CDR3 is CASSQAPGREGVSGYNEQFF. CDR3 coding DNA: TGTGCCAGCAGCCAAGCCCCCGGGCGGGAGGGTGTGTCGGGGTACAATGAGCAGTTCTTC. The chain has TRBV14 and TRBJ2-1; 9 bases line up with TRBD2. The CDR3 extends over 20 amino acids. CDR1 is SGHDN and CDR2 is FVKESK in the germline V gene. With V trimmed by 1 base and J by 4 bases, 17 bases remained unmatched.

The genes are TRBV10-3 and TRBJ2-1; 7 nucleotides match TRBD1. Germline V CDR1 and CDR2: ENHRY, SYGVKD. This CDR3 contains 13 residues. Trimming at V came to 7 bases and at J to 5 bases, leaving 5 bases not matched to a gene. The CDR3 here is CAINRQGDNEQFF. The CDR3 DNA follows: TGTGCCATCAATCGACAGGGTGACAATGAGCAGTTCTTC.

This clone was observed a handful of times. The same CDR3 can be traced to other DNA sequences in this sample. The chain carries TRBV28 and TRBJ2-7, with 9 bases identical to TRBD1. Losses at the gene ends were 6 bases for V and 3 bases for J; bases not matched to a gene: 3. Germline V gene sequence: CDR1 MDHEN, CDR2 SYDVKM. This CDR3 has 13 amino acids. CDR3: CASRPGQGYEQYF. The CDR3 DNA reads TGTGCCAGCAGGCCGGGACAGGGCTACGAGCAGTACTTC.

The chain couples TRBV5-5 to TRBJ2-2, with 8 bases fitting TRBD2. This CDR3 region has 14 residues. Germline V gene data show CDR1 as SGHKS and CDR2 as YYEKEE (reference sequence). The V and J ends lost 0 bases and 8 bases, in that order; junction bases with no gene match: 3. CDR3 loop: CASSLVGTRGELFF. The CDR3 DNA reads TGTGCCAGCAGCTTGGTGGGGACTAGGGGGGAGCTGTTTTTT. Complete variable domain (other parts from reference TRBV5-5 and TRBJ2-2): DAGVTQSPTHLIKTRGQQVTLRCSPISGHKSVSWYQQVLGQGPQFIFQYYEKEERGRGNFPDRFSARQFPNYSSELNVNALLLGDSALYLCASSLVGTRGELFFGEGSRLTVL.